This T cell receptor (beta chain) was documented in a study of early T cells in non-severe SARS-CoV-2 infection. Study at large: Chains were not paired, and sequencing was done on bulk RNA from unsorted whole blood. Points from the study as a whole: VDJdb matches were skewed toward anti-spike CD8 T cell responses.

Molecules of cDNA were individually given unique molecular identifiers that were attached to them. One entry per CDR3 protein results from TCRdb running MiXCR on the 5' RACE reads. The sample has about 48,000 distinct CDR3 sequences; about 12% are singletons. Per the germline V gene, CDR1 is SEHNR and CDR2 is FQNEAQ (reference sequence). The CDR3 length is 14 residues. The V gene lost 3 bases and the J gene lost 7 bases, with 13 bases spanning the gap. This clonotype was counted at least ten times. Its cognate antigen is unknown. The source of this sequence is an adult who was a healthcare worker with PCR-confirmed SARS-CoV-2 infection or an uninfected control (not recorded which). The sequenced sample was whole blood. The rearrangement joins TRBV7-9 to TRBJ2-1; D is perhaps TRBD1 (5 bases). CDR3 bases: TGTGCCAGCAGCTTCAGGGTTGGCAATAATGAGCAGTTCTTC. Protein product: CASSFRVGNNEQFF. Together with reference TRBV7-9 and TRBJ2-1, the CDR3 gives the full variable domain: DTGVSQNPRHKITKRGQNVTFRCDPISEHNRLYWYRQTLGQGPEFLTYFQNEAQLEKSRLLSDRFSAERPKGSFSTLEIQRTEQGDSAMYLCASSFRVGNNEQFFGPGTRLTVL.